This T cell receptor beta chain was sequenced during a study of blood T cell repertoires in COVID-19. Across the study: The United States, Italy and Spain supplied acute and convalescent COVID-19 samples. Sources were T cells, B-cell-depleted T cells, or PBMCs; the material itself was cDNA or gDNA.

Clones were sequenced by immunoSEQ multiplex PCR, and TCRdb holds only the in-frame ones, with some missing. Here the sample spans 250,000 or so clones, approximately 89% being singletons. This CDR3 region has 19 residues. The germline CDR1 and CDR2 sequences are MNHNS and SASEGT. Trimming left V 0 bases short and J 4 bases short, with 24 bases between. The age range of participants was about 18 to 100 years, with residence in about two dozen US areas. Recovery among Cohort 3 donors was established by two negative PCRs, clearance, or symptom resolution. Specimen: PBMCs or T cells enriched from blood (not recorded which). The chain employs TRBV6-1 and TRBJ2-5; D possibly corresponds to TRBD1 (6 bases). The receptor was isolated from a woman aged 18-35 years who had recovered from COVID-19. CDR3 sequence: CASSEALLAGGPGRETQYF. Written as DNA, the CDR3 is TGTGCCAGCAGTGAAGCGCTTCTGGCTGGGGGCCCGGGCCGAGAGACCCAGTACTTC.